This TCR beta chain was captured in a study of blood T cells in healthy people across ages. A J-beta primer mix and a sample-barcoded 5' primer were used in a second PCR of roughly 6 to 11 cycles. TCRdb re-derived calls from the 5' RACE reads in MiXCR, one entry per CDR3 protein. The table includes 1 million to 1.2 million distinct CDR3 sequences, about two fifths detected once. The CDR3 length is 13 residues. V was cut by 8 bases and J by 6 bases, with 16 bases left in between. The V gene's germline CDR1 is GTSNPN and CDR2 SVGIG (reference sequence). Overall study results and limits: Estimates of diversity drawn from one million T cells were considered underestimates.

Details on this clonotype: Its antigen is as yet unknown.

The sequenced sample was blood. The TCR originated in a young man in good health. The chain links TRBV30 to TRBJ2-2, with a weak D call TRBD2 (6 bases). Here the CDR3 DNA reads TGTGCCCGACACGGGCTAGCGCCCGGGGAGCTGTTTTTT. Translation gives CARHGLAPGELFF.